The source of this TCR beta chain is a study of human T cells and chemical hapten exposure listed by TCRdb under 2021. General notes on the study: For sensitization, 2% DPC in acetone was applied to an approximately 2 cm by approximately 2 cm area of upper inner arm skin. Throughout the roughly 25-week study period, patients were also given weekly therapeutic DPC doses on the scalp. Patch testing was performed on the upper back with Finn chambers containing 0.01% DPC, and the patch tests were scored after 6 days according to International Contact Dermatitis Research Group standards. The patient cohort, mostly female, included alopecia areata with under or over 50% scalp involvement, alopecia totalis and alopecia universalis. Libraries were pooled for sequencing, and per-sample TCR yields varied mainly because of small differences in library volumes within the pool. In alopecia patients, the study followed how the peripheral blood TCR repertoire changed in vivo over primary and secondary sensitization to diphenylcyclopropenone (DPC), a hapten. Patient blood was sampled pre-sensitization (week 0) and at 2, 6 and about 24 weeks after DPC sensitization. Twenty-nine alopecia patients provided blood for TCR sequencing at one to four time points (pre-sensitization, 2, 6 and 24 weeks).

The library was produced with RACE. The data were produced on a NextSeq 500. Library preparation attached unique molecular identifiers to individual cDNA molecules for quantitative, reproducible TCR counting. Each blood RNA sample was used to sequence both TCR alpha and TCR beta chains. The source study handled its data this way. Samples had a median of 95,638 TCRs, with a range from roughly 23,224 to 700,000. The Decombinator software suite was used to annotate the V, J and CDR3 of the TCR reads. To make PS versus PT1 abundance plots, every sample was subsampled to the same number of TCRs (28,000). TCRs were defined as expanded if absent before sensitization and observed at least eight times at the 2-week time point. In-frame beta chains were kept once TCRdb had trimmed the public reads at Q25 with fastp and called clones with MiXCR. CDR3 protein duplicates are merged, each entry listing the most common genes and DNA. TCRdb, not the original authors, processed these V and J calls. Within this sample are about 97,000 distinct CDR3 sequences, with around 25% of them counted one time only. The top ten clones comprise approximately 10% of the sample.

This clonotype was observed a handful of times. Its cognate antigen has yet to be identified. The input lacks base qualities; no much larger clone sits a single base away. The paper's findings and limits, for the study overall: Patch test score correlated positively with the number of PT1 expanded TCRs, reaching significance at thresholds 8, 16 and 32 but not at 4. No change with DPC sensitization was found in the number of TCRs above 1 in 1000 frequency, and no evidence of global repertoire structure alterations was found. After repeated subsampling, the strength of the expansion versus patch-test correlation and the threshold at which it became significant changed. Because every patient had alopecia, a presumed autoimmune disease, the patients' immune response might differ from that of healthy individuals. Significantly more large CDR3 similarity clusters were formed by expanded TCRs than by pre-sensitization or healthy control sets, consistent with antigen-driven responses.

The intended sense of this specimen's time point label: patch test 3, about 24 weeks after DPC sensitization. Interpreted using the paper, the treatment or condition label stands for: therapeutic diphenylcyclopropenone sensitization with weekly scalp DPC. At every patch-test visit, the blood draw took place before the patch test was put on. Patients were eligible if aged 18 to 70, diagnosed with alopecia and judged suitable for DPC therapy, and pregnant patients were excluded. Unfractionated whole blood was collected in Tempus Blood RNA tubes, and total RNA was extracted from that blood. Sequences were derived from whole blood, sampled in connection with sensitization to the hapten diphenylcyclopropenone (DPC). The receptor was derived from a man between 40 and 49 years old with alopecia areata. Some clones in this sample may be carry-over from other donors' samples.

DNA sequence: TGTGCCAGCAGCTTATCACAGTTAAATCAGCCCCAGCATTTT. It codes for CASSLSQLNQPQHF. The chain joins TRBV7-2 to TRBJ1-5; no D gene can be assigned with confidence. V was cut back by 2 bases and J by 4 bases, leaving a gap of 9 bases between them. From the germline V gene, CDR1 is SGHTA and CDR2 is FQGNSA. From the cysteine through the phenylalanine, the CDR3 covers 14 amino acids. The sequence is cut down to CDR3 DNA, 42 bases in frame from base 1.